The following is a T cell receptor (beta chain) sequence with its context. A read error may produce the germline difference seen at one junction end. This specimen comes from a study of blood T cell repertoires in COVID-19. The CDR3 spans 14 residues. CDR1 and CDR2 from the germline V gene are ENHRY and SYGVKD. Per the study methods: Nucleated cell number was recorded as an estimate derived from reference gene primer amplification. Using immunoSEQ multiplex PCR, the repertoire was profiled, and TCRdb retains in-frame clones only, with some absent. D and trimming come from the DNA, and the V and J calls and clone size come from that table. The data show 340,000 or so clones, over 70% seen once.

The material sequenced was peripheral blood. The chain recombines TRBV10-3 with TRBJ1-2, with a possible D match to TRBD1 (6 bases). This receptor was identified in a man aged 30 to 39 with active or convalescent COVID-19. The CDR3 nucleotides read TGTGCCATCAGTCAGTCTGGGGACATTTATGGCTACACCTTC. Protein: CAISQSGDIYGYTF.